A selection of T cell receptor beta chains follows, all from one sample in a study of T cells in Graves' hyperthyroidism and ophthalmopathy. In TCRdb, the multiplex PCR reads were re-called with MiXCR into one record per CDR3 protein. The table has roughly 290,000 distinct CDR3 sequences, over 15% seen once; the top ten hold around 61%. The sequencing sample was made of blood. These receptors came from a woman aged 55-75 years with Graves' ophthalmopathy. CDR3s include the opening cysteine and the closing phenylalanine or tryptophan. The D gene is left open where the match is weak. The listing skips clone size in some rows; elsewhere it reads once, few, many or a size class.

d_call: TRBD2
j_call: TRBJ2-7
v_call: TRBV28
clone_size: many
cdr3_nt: TGTGCCAGCAGTTTTATTCTAGCGGGAGTGGGCGAGCAGTACTTC
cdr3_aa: CASSFILAGVGEQYF

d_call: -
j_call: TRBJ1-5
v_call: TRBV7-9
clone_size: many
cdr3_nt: TGTGCCAGCAGCTTGGTAGGGGCCGTGGGCAATCAGCCCCAGCATTTT
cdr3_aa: CASSLVGAVGNQPQHF

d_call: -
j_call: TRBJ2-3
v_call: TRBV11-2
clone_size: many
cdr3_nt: TGTGCCAGCAGCTTAAAGGGGATGGGCACAGATACGCAGTATTTT
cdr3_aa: CASSLKGMGTDTQYF

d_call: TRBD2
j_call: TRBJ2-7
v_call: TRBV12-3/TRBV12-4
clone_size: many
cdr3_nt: TGTGCCAGCAGTCCCCGGGGGGGTTCCTACGAGCAGTACTTC
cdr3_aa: CASSPRGGSYEQYF

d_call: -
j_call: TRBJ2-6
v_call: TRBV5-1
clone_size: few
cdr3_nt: TGCGCCAGCAGCACTTCTAACTCTGGGGCCAACGTCCTGACTTTC
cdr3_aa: CASSTSNSGANVLTF

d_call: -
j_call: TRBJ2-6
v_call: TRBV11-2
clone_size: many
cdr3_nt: TGTGCCAGCAGCGCTGCAGGGGCGGGGGCCAACGTCCTGACTTTC
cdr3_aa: CASSAAGAGANVLTF

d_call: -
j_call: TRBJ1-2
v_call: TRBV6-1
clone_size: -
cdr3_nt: TGTGCCAGCAGTGTGCGGCTACTCTATGGCTACACCTTC
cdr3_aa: CASSVRLLYGYTF

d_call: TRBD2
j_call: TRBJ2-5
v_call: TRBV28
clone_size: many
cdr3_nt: TGTGCCAGCAGCCCCTCCGGGACTAGCGGGGAAGAGACCCAGTACTTC
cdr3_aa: CASSPSGTSGEETQYF

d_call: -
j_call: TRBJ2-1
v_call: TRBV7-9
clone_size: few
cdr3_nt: TGTGCCAGCAGCTTTGGTAGCATCAATGAGCAGTTCTTC
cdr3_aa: CASSFGSINEQFF

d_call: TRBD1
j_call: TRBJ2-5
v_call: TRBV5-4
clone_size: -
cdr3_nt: TGTGCCAGCAGCTTCGACAGGGACCTCAACTCCGTAGAGACCCAGTACTTC
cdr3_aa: CASSFDRDLNSVETQYF

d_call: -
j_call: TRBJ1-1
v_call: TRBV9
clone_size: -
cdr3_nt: TGTGCCAGCAGCGTAGGTTCGGGTGGGGGGCTCGAGAGCACTGAAGCTTTCTTT
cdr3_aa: CASSVGSGGGLESTEAFF

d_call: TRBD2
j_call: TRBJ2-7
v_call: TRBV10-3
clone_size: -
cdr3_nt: TGTGCCATCAGTGACTCTAGCGGGAGGGTCGAGCAGTACTTC
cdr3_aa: CAISDSSGRVEQYF

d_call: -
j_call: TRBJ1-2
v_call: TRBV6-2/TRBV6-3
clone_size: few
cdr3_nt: TGTGCCAGCAGTCCTCACACCCGGGGTTTTGATGGCTACACCTTC
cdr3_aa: CASSPHTRGFDGYTF

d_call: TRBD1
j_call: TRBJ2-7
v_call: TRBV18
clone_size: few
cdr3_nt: TGTGCCAGCTCAAGACAGGGTCCGGGGGAGCAGTACTTC
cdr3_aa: CASSRQGPGEQYF

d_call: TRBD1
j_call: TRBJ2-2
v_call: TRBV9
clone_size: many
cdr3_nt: TGTGCCAGCAGCGTAGCTGCGACAGGGCCGGGTACCGGGGAGCTGTTTTTT
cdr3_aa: CASSVAATGPGTGELFF

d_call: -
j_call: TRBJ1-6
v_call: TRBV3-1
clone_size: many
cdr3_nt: TGTGCCAGCAGCCAAGATCTCTCACCCCTCCACTTT
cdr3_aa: CASSQDLSPLHF

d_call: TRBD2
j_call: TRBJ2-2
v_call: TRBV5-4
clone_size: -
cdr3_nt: TGTGCCAGCAGCTTGGGAGGGACTAGCGGGAGGACTCCCGGGGAGCTGTTTTTT
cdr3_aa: CASSLGGTSGRTPGELFF

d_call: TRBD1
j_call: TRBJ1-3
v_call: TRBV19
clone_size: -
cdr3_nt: TGTGCCACACAGGGGGTTTCTGGAAACACCATATATTTT
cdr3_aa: CATQGVSGNTIYF

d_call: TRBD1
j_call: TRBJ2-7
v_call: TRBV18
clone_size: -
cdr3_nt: TGTGCCAGCTCACCCGACAGGGGGTTTTACGAGCAGTACTTC
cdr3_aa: CASSPDRGFYEQYF

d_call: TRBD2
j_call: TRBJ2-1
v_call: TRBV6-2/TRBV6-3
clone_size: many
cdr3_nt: TGTGCCAGCAGTTACTCGGGCGGGAGGCGTGTCAATGAGCAGTTCTTC
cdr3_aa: CASSYSGGRRVNEQFF

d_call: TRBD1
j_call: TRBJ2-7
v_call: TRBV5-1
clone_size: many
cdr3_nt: TGCGCCAGCAGCTCAGGACAGGGGGGCATCTACGAGCAGTACTTC
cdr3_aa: CASSSGQGGIYEQYF

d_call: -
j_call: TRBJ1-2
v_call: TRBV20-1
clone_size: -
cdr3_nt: TGCAGTAGGGAGGGGGACTATGGCTACACCTTC
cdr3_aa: CSREGDYGYTF

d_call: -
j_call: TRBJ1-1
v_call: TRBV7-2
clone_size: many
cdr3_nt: TGTGCCAGCAGCCCCCGTAGTCAGTACACTGAAGCTTTCTTT
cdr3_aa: CASSPRSQYTEAFF

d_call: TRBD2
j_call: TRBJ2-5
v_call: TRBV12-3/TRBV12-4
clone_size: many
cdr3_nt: TGTGCCAGCAGTCGAACACTAGCGGGAGACGGAGAGACCCAGTACTTC
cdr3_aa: CASSRTLAGDGETQYF

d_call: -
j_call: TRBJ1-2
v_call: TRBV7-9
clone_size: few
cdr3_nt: TGTGCCAGCAGCCGAGGGACTAGGGGATCCGGCTACACCTTC
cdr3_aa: CASSRGTRGSGYTF

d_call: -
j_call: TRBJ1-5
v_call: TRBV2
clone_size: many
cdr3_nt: TGTGCCAGCAGAACAGACGGTGATAGCAATCAGCCCCAGCATTTT
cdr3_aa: CASRTDGDSNQPQHF

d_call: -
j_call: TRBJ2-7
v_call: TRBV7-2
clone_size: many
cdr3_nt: TGTGCCAGCAGCTTAGGGAACACGGGAACCTACGAGCAGTACTTC
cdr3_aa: CASSLGNTGTYEQYF

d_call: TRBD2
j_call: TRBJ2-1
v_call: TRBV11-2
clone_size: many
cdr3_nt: TGTGCCAGCAGCTTTGGACTAGCGGGGCATGAGCAGTTCTTC
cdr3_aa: CASSFGLAGHEQFF

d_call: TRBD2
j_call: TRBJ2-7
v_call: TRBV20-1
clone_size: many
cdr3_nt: TGCAGTGCTAGAGCCAGACTCCCCGGGACTAGCGGGAGGAACGAGCAGTACTTC
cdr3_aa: CSARARLPGTSGRNEQYF

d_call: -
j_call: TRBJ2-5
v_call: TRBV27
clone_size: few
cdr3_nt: TGTGCCAGCAGTCCTGGACAGCTTTTGGAGACCCAGTACTTC
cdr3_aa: CASSPGQLLETQYF

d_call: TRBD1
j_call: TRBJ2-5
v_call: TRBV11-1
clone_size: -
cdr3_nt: TGTGCCAGCAGCGATGGGACAGGTGAAGTGACCCAGTACTTC
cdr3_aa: CASSDGTGEVTQYF

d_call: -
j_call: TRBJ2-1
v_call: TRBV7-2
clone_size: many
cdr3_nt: TGTGCCAGCAGCTTAAGGTCCCGTGATGAGCAGTTCTTC
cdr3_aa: CASSLRSRDEQFF

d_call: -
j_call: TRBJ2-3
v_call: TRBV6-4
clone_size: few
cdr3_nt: TGTGCCAGCAGTGACGACTCGCCAGCAGTCACAGATACGCAGTATTTT
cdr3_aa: CASSDDSPAVTDTQYF

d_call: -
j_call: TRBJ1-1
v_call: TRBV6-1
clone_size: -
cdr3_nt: TGTGCCAGCAGTTACGGGGGGCGCGACACTGAAGCTTTCTTT
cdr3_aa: CASSYGGRDTEAFF

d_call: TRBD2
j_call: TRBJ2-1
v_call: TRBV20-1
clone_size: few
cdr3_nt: TGCAGTGCTAGCCCGTCTAGCGGAAAAGCCTACAATGAGCAGTTCTTC
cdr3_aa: CSASPSSGKAYNEQFF

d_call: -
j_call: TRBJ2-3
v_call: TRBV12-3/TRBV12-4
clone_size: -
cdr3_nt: TGTGCCAGCAGCCAAAGGGAACTTAGGACAGATACGCAGTATTTT
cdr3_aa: CASSQRELRTDTQYF

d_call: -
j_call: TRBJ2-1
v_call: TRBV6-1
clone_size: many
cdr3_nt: TGTGCCAGCAGTCCCACTAGCTACAATGAGCAGTTCTTC
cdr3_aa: CASSPTSYNEQFF

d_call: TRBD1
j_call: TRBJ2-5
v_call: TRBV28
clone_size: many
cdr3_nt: TGTGCCAGCAGTTTTCGACAGGGGGGACAAGAGACCCAGTACTTC
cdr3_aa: CASSFRQGGQETQYF

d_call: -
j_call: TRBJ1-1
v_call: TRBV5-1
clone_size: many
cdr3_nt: TGCGCCAGCAGCCCGCGTTCAGGAGCGGTTGAAGCTTTCTTT
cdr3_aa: CASSPRSGAVEAFF

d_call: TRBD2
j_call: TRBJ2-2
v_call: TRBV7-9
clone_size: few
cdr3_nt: TGTGCCAGCAGCTTGAATAGTAAGACTAGCGGAAAGAACACCGGGGAGCTGTTTTTT
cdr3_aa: CASSLNSKTSGKNTGELFF

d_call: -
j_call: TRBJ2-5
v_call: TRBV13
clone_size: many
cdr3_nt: TGTGCCAGCAGCCGACCGGGGGTGGAGACCCAGTACTTC
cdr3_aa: CASSRPGVETQYF

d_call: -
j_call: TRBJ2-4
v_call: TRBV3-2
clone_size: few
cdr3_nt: TGTGCCAGCAGGCCGCGACTTAAAAACATTCAGTACTTC
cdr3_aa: CASRPRLKNIQYF

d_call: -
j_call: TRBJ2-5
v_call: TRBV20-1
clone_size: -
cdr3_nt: TGCAGTGCTAGATGGCCGGCTCAAGAGACCCAGTACTTC
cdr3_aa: CSARWPAQETQYF

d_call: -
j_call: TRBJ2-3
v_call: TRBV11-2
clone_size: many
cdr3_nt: TGTGCCAGCAGCTTAGATCGGAGCACATATACGCAGTATTTT
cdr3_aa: CASSLDRSTYTQYF

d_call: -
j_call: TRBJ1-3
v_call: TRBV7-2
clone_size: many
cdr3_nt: TGTGCCAGCAGTAAAGAGTTCTCTGGAAACACCATATATTTT
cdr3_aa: CASSKEFSGNTIYF

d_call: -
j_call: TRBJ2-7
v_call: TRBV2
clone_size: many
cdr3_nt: TGTGCCAGCAGTGATTCAGGGGGGACCTACGAGCAGTACTTC
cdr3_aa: CASSDSGGTYEQYF

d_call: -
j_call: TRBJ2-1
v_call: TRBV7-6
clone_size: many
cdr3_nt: TGTGCCAGCAGCCCGACCGGGACTCGCAACAATGAGCAGTTCTTC
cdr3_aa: CASSPTGTRNNEQFF

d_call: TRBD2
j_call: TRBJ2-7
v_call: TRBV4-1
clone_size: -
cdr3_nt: TGCGCCAGCAGCCAAGGGACTAGCGGCTACGAGCAGTACTTC
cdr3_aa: CASSQGTSGYEQYF

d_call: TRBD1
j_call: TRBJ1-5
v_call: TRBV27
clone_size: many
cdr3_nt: TGTGCCAGCAGAAAATTTGGGACAGGGGAGTTGAGCAATCAGCCCCAGCATTTT
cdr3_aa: CASRKFGTGELSNQPQHF

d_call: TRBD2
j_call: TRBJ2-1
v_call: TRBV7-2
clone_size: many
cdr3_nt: TGTGCCAGCAGCCGCGGGGGGACTAGCGGGAGCAGAGAGCAGTTCTTC
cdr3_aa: CASSRGGTSGSREQFF

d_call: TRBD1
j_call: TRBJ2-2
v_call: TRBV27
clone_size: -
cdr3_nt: TGTGCCAGCAGCAAGTACTACGTCCGGGACAGGGGGCCGGCCGGGGAGCTGTTTTTT
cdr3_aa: CASSKYYVRDRGPAGELFF

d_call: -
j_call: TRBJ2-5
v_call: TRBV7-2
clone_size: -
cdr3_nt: TGTGCCAGCAGCTTTAGTTATGGGAGGGGGGGCAAGACCCAGTACTTC
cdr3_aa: CASSFSYGRGGKTQYF

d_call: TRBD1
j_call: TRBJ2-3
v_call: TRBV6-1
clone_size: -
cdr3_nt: TGTGCCAGCAGCCAGACCGGACAGGGTCCAACAGATACGCAGTATTTT
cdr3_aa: CASSQTGQGPTDTQYF

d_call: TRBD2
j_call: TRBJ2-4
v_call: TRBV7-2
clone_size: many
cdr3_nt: TGTGCCAGCAGCCCGACGGGATGGCGGGGGGCCAAAAACATTCAGTACTTC
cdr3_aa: CASSPTGWRGAKNIQYF

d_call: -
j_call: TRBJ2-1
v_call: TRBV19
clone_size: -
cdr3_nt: TGTGCCAGTAGTATAATCGGGACCCGTGGCCCCAATGAGCAGTTCTTC
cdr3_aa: CASSIIGTRGPNEQFF

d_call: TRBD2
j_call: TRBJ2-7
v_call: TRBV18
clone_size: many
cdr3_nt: TGTGCCAGCTCAGACGGACTAGCGGGAACCTACGAGCAGTACTTC
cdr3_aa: CASSDGLAGTYEQYF

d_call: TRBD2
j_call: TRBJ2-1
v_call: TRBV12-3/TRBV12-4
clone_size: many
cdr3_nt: TGTGCCAGCAGGAAGACTAGCGGAGCCTACAATGAGCAGTTCTTC
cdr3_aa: CASRKTSGAYNEQFF

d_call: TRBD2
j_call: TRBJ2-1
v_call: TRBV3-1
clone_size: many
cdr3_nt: TGTGCCAGCAAGCGGGGGGACTTATACAATGAGCAGTTCTTC
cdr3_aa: CASKRGDLYNEQFF

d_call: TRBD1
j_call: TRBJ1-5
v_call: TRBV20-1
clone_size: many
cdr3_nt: TGCAGTGCTAGAGAACACAGGGGGCTTAGCAATCAGCCCCAGCATTTT
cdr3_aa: CSAREHRGLSNQPQHF

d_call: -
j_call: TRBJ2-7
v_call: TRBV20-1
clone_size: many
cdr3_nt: TGCAGTGCTAGAGATTCGGGGGGCTTGAACGAGCAGTACTTC
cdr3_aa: CSARDSGGLNEQYF